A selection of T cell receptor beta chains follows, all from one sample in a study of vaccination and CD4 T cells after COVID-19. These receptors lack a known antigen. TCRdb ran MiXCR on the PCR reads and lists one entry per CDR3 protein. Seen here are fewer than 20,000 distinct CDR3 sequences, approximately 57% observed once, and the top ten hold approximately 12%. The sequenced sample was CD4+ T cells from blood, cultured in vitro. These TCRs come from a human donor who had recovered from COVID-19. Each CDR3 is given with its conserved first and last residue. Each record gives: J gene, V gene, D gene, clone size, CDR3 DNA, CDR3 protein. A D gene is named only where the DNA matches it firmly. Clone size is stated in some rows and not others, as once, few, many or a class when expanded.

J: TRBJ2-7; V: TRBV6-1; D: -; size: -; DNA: TGTGCCAGCAGCGTCCCGGTGACCTTTGTGCAGTACTTC; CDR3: CASSVPVTFVQYF
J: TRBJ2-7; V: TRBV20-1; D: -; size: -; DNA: TGCAGTGCTAGAGAACGAGGTAGCGGAGCCTACGAGCAGTACTTC; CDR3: CSARERGSGAYEQYF
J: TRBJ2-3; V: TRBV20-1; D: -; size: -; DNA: TGCAGTGCTAGGAGCCTGGCGGCTAGCACAGATACGCAGTATTTT; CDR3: CSARSLAASTDTQYF
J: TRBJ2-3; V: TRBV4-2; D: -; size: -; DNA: TGTGCCAGCAGCCCCGAACCTTCGGGGGCGACGGATACGCAGTATTTT; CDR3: CASSPEPSGATDTQYF
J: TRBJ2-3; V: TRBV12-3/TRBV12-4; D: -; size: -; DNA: TGTGCCAGCAGTTTAGGCAGGGCTTATACGCAGTATTTT; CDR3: CASSLGRAYTQYF
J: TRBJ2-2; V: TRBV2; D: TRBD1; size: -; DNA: TGTGCCAGCAACTTACAGGGGGCGAACGGGGAGCTGTTTTTT; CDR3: CASNLQGANGELFF
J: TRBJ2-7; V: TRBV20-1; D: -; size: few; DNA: TGCAGCAGTCTCGGGGGGCCCTACGAGCAGTACTTC; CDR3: CSSLGGPYEQYF
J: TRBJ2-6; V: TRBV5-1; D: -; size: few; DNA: TGCGCCAGCAGCGAACAGGGTTGGGCTGGGGCCAACGTCCTGACTTTC; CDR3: CASSEQGWAGANVLTF
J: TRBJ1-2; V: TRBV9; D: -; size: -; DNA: TGTGCCAGCAGCGCCAGACAGACGGACTATGGCTACACCTTC; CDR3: CASSARQTDYGYTF
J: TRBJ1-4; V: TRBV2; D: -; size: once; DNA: TGTGCCAGCAGTTCAGTAGGGGCGCCCGGTGAAAAACTGTTTTTT; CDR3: CASSSVGAPGEKLFF
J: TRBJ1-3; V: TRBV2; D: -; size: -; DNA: TGTGCCAGCACCCCACCCGGAGGCAGGGGCATAGGAAACACCATATATTTT; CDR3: CASTPPGGRGIGNTIYF
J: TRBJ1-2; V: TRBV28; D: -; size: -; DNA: TGTGCCAGCAGGACCGTTGGGTATGGCTACACCTTC; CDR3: CASRTVGYGYTF
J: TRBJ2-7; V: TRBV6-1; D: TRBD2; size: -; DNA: TGTGCCAGCAGTGAAAGCGGGAGCCACGAGCAGTACTTC; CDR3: CASSESGSHEQYF
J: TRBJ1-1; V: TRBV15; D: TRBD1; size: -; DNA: TGTGCCACCAGCAGACGCTGGGCGGGACAGGGGAACACTGAAGCTTTCTTT; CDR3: CATSRRWAGQGNTEAFF
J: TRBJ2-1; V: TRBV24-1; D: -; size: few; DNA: TGTGCCACCAGTGAAAAGGGGCTAGCTGTGGATGAGCAGTTCTTC; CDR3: CATSEKGLAVDEQFF
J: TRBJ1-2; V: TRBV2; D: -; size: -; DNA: TGTGCCAGCAGTGAATCTCAGGCCTCCTACACCTTC; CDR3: CASSESQASYTF
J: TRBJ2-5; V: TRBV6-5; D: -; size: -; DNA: TGTGCCAGCAGTTACGCATCCGGGACCCAGTACTTC; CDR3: CASSYASGTQYF
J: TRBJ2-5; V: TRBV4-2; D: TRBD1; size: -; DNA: TGTGCCAGCAGCCGGGGACAGGGGGCTCTGGAGACCCAGTACTTC; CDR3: CASSRGQGALETQYF
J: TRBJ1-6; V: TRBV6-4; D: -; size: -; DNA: TGTGCCAGCCGACAGAAAGATAATTCACCCCTCCACTTT; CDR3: CASRQKDNSPLHF
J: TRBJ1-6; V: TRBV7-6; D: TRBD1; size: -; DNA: TGTGCCAGCAGCGTACTAAAGGACAGGTATAATTCACCCCTCCACTTT; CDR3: CASSVLKDRYNSPLHF
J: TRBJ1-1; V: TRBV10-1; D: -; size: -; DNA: TGCGCCAGCAGTGACCCAGTGAACACTGAAGCTTTCTTT; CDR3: CASSDPVNTEAFF
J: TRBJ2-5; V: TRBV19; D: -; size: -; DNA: TGTGCCAGTAGTATAGGTGCGTTGCAAGAGACCCAGTACTTC; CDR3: CASSIGALQETQYF
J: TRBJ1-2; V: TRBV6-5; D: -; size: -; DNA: TGTGCCAGCAGTTACGCGGGGGCACTTGGCTACACCTTC; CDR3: CASSYAGALGYTF
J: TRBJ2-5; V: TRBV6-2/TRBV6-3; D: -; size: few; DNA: TGTGCCAGCAGCCCGCACCGGGCCCCTACGAGGGAGACCCAGTACTTC; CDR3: CASSPHRAPTRETQYF
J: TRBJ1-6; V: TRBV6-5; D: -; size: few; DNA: TGTGCCAGCAGTTACGGGGACCCAGGGGTTGCCTATAATTCACCCCTCCACTTT; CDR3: CASSYGDPGVAYNSPLHF
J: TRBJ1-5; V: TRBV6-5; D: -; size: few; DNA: TGTGCCAGCAGTTACTGGGTGAACAGCAATCAGCCCCAGCATTTT; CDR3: CASSYWVNSNQPQHF
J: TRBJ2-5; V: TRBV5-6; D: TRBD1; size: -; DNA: TGTGCCAGCAGCCAAACAGGGGTGGAGACCCAGTACTTC; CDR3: CASSQTGVETQYF
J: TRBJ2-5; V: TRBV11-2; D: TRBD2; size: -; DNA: TGTGCCAGCAGCCCCCTAGCGGGGGGACGAGAGACCCAGTACTTC; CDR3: CASSPLAGGRETQYF
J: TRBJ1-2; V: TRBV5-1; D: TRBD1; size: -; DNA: TGCGCCAGCAGTACAGGACAGGGCCCTAACTATGGCTACACCTTC; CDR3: CASSTGQGPNYGYTF
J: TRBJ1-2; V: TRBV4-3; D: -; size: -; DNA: TGCGCCAGCAGCCAAGATCAACAGCGGGGCTACACCTTC; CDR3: CASSQDQQRGYTF
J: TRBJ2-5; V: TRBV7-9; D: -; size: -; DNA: TGTGCCAGCAGCCAGGCCCAAGAGACCCAGTACTTC; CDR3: CASSQAQETQYF
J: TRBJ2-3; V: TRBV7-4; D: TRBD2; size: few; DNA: TGTGCCAGCAGCAGACGTAGCGGGAGGGCCGAGGTGACAGATACGCAGTATTTT; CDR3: CASSRRSGRAEVTDTQYF
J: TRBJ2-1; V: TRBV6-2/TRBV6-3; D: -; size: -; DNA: TGTGCCAGCAGTTCCCGGGGTCAGAGCTCCTACAATGAGCAGTTCTTC; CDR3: CASSSRGQSSYNEQFF
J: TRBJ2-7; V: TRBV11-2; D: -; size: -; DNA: TGTGCCAGCAGCTCTGACGTCTACGAGCAGTACTTC; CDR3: CASSSDVYEQYF
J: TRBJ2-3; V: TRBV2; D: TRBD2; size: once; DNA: TGTGCCAGCAGTGCCATTAGCGGGGGCCCCACCGAGTATTTT; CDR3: CASSAISGGPTEYF
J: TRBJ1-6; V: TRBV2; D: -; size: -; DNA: TGTGCCAGCAGTGAGGGTACGGACAGACGACGTTCACCCCTCCACTTT; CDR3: CASSEGTDRRRSPLHF
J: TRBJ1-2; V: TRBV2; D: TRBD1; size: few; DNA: TGTGCCAGCAGTCGTGGGACAGGGTACTCCTATGGCTACACCTTC; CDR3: CASSRGTGYSYGYTF
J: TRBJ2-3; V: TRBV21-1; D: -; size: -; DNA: TGTGCCAGCAAGGGAGGGGGTACGCAGTATTTT; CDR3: CASKGGGTQYF
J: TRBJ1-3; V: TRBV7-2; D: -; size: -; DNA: TGTGCCAGCAGCTTAGGTTACTCTGGAAACACCATATATTTT; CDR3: CASSLGYSGNTIYF
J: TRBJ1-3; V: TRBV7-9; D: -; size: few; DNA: TGTGCCAGCAGCTCAACAACAGTGACCTCTGGAAACACCATATATTTT; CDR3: CASSSTTVTSGNTIYF
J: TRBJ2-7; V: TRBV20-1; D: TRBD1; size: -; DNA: TGCAGTGCTATCGGTAACAGGGGGACTTACGAGCAGTACTTC; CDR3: CSAIGNRGTYEQYF
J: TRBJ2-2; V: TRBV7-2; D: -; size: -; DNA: TGTGCCAGCAGCTTAGGAGGGTACACCGGGGAGCTGTTTTTT; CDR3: CASSLGGYTGELFF
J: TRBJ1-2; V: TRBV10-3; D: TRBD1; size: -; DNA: TGTGCCATCAGGTCCGACAGGGGTCATGGCTACACCTTC; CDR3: CAIRSDRGHGYTF
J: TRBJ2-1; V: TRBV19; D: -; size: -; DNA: TGTGCCAGTAGTAGAAGACAGGGTTCATCCTCGGGGGGCTCCTACAATGAGCAGTTCTTC; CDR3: CASSRRQGSSSGGSYNEQFF
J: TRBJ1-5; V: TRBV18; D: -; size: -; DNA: TGTGCCAGCTCACAGGCGCAGCCGAGCAATCAGCCCCAGCATTTT; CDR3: CASSQAQPSNQPQHF
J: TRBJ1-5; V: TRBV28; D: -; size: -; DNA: TGTGCCAGCAGTTCTCCAGTGGCGGGCAATCAGCCCCAGCATTTT; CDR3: CASSSPVAGNQPQHF
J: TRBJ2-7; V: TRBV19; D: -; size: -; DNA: TGTGCCAGTAGCCTCAGGCCGGGACATACCTACGAGCAGTACTTC; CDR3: CASSLRPGHTYEQYF
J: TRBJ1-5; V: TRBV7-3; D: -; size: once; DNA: TGTGCCAGCAGCTGGGGAGATAATCAGCCCCAGCATTTT; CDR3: CASSWGDNQPQHF
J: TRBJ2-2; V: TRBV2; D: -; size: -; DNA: TGTGCCAGCAAGGCGGAGACATCGAACACCGGGGAGCTGTTTTTT; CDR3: CASKAETSNTGELFF
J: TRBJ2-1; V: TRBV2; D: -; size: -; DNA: TGTGCCAGCAGTGTTTCAACCCACTCCTACAATGAGCAGTTCTTC; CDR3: CASSVSTHSYNEQFF
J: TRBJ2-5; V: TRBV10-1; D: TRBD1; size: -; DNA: TGCGCCAGCAGTAATACAGGGGAGAAGGCTCAAGAGACCCAGTACTTC; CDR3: CASSNTGEKAQETQYF
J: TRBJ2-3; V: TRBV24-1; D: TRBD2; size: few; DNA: TGTGCCACGGGACTAGCGGGGAGCACAGATACGCAGTATTTT; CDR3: CATGLAGSTDTQYF
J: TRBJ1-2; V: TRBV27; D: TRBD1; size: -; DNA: TGTGCCAGCAGTTTATTGGGACAGGGGGCGCGACATAACTATGGCTACACCTTC; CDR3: CASSLLGQGARHNYGYTF
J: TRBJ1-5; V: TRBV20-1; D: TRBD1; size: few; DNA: TGCAGTGCTAGTAGGAAGGACAGGGTAGGCAATCAGCCCCAGCATTTT; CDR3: CSASRKDRVGNQPQHF
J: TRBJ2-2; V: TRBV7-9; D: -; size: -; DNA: TGTGCCAGCAGCCGACCGGGATTAACCGGGGAGCTGTTTTTT; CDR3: CASSRPGLTGELFF
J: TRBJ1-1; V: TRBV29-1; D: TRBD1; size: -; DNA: TGCAGCGTTGGGAGGCCGGACAGGGGGGGAGCTGAAGCTTTCTTT; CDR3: CSVGRPDRGGAEAFF
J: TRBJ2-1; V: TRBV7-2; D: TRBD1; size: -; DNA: TGTGCCAGCAGCTTAAGTGGGACAGGGTTTTTCAAAGGCTACAATGAGCAGTTCTTC; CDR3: CASSLSGTGFFKGYNEQFF
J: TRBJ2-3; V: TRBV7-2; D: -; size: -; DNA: TGTGCCAGCAGCCGCACAGATACGCAGTATTTT; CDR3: CASSRTDTQYF
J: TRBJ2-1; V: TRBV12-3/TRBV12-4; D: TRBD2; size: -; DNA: TGTGCCAGCAGTCCTCCGGGACTACTTAACAATGAGCAGTTCTTC; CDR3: CASSPPGLLNNEQFF
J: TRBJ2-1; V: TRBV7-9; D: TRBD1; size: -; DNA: TGTGCCAGCAGCTCTCTCCGGGACAGGGTTAGCGGTGAGCAGTTCTTC; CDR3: CASSSLRDRVSGEQFF